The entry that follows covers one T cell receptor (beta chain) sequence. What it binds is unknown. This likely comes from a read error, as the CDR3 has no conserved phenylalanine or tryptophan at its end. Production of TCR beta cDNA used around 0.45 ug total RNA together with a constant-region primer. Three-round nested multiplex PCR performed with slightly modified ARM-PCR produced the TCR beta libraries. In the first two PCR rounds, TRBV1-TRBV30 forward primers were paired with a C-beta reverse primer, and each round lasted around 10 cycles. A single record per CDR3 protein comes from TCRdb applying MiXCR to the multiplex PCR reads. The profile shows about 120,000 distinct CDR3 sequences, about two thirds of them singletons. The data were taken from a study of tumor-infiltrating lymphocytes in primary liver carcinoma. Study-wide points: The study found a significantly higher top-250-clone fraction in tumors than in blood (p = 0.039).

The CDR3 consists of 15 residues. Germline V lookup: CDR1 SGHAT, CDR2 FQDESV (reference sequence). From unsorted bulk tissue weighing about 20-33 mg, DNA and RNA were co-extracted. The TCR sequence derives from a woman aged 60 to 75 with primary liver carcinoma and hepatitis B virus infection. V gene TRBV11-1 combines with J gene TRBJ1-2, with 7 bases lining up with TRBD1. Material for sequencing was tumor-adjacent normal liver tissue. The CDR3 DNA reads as TGTCCCAGCAGCTTCCAGTCCGGGACAGACTATGGCTACACCTCC. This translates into CPSSFQSGTDYGYTS.